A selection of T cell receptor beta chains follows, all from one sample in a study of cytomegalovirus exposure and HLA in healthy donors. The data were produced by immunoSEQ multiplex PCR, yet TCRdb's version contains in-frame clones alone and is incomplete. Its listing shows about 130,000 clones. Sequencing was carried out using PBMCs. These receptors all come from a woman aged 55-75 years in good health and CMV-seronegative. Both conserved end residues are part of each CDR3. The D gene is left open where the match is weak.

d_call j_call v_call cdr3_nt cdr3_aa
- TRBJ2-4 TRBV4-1 TGCGCCAGCAGCCAAGTGTTAATAGCCAAAAACATTCAGTACTTC CASSQVLIAKNIQYF
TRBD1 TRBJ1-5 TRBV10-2 TGCGCCAGCAGTGGGCAGGGGGCACAGCCCCAGCATTTT CASSGQGAQPQHF
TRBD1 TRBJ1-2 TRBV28 TGTGCCAGCAGTTTCCAGGGGGCTGGTGACTATGGCTACACCTTC CASSFQGAGDYGYTF
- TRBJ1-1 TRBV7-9 TGTGCCAGCAGCTTAAAGCAGGACACTGAAGCTTTCTTT CASSLKQDTEAFF
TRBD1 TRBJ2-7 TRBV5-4 TGTGCCAGCAGCTTGGGACAGGGGGTACGCGAGCAGTACTTC CASSLGQGVREQYF
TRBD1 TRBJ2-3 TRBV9 TGTGCCAGCAGCGGGGGACAGGGTTTTTTTGGGTTGGCAGATACGCAGTATTTT CASSGGQGFFGLADTQYF
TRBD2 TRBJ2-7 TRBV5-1 TGCGCCAGCAGCCGGGGGGCAGCTAGCGGGGTTTACGAGCAGTACTTC CASSRGAASGVYEQYF
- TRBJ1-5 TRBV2 TGTGCCAGCACCCCTATGGCCGCGGGTCAGCCCCAGCATTTT CASTPMAAGQPQHF
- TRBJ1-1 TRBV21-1 TGTGCCAGCAGCCAAGATGCGACAGTCTTCGATGAAGCTTTCTTT CASSQDATVFDEAFF
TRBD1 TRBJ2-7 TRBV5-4 TGTGCCAGCAGCTCAGGGACAGAGTACGAGCAGTACTTC CASSSGTEYEQYF
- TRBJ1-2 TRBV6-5 TGTGCCAGCAGTTACGGTTTCGGGTATGGCTACACCTTC CASSYGFGYGYTF
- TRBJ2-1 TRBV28 TGTGCCAGCAGTTTGGCGGCAGCACCATACAATGAGCAGTTCTTC CASSLAAAPYNEQFF
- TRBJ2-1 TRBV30 TGTGCCTGGAGGGGGGGACAGTCTAACTACAATGAGCAGTTCTTC CAWRGGQSNYNEQFF
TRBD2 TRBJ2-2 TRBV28 TGTGCCAGCAGTTTATATATAGCGGGAGACACCGGGGAGCTGTTTTTT CASSLYIAGDTGELFF
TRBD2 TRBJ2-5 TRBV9 TGTGCCAGCAGCGTAGCTCCCGCGGGAGAAGAGACCCAGTACTTC CASSVAPAGEETQYF
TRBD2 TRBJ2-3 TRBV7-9 TGTGCCAGCAGCCCCAGGCGGTTCGGGGGGAGCACAGATACGCAGTATTTT CASSPRRFGGSTDTQYF
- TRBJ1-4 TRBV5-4 TGTGCCAGCAGCCCGGACAGAGCTAATGAAAAACTGTTTTTT CASSPDRANEKLFF
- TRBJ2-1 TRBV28 TGTGCCAGCAGAACGGGACTCCCATACAATGAGCAGTTCTTC CASRTGLPYNEQFF
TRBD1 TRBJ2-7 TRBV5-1 TGCGCCAGCAGCTTTCAAGCCGGGACAGGGAGTTACGAGCAGTACTTC CASSFQAGTGSYEQYF
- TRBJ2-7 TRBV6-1 TGTGCCAGCTATAGTACAGGGAACGAGCAGTACTTC CASYSTGNEQYF
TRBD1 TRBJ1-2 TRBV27 TGTGCCAGCAGTTTAGGCAGGGGGAACTATGGCTACACCTTC CASSLGRGNYGYTF
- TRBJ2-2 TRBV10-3 TGTGCCATCAGTGAGGTAGAGGGGAACACCGGGGAGCTGTTTTTT CAISEVEGNTGELFF
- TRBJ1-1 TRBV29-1 TGCAGCTCCCAAGCAGGGGAGGGCACTGAAGCTTTCTTT CSSQAGEGTEAFF
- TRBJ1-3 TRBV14 TGTGCCAGCAGCCACCTCTTCTCTGGAAACACCATATATTTT CASSHLFSGNTIYF
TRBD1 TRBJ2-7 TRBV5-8 TGTGCCAGCAGCCTAGAGGACAGGGATTATTACGAGCAGTACTTC CASSLEDRDYYEQYF
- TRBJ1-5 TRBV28 TGTGCCAGCAGTTTTAACGGGAATCAGCCCCAGCATTTT CASSFNGNQPQHF
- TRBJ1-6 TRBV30 TGTGCCTGGAGTGAGAGAAATAATTCACCCCTCCACTTT CAWSERNNSPLHF
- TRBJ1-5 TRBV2 TGTGCCAGCAGGAGGGGGGGCATGCCCCAGCATTTT CASRRGGMPQHF
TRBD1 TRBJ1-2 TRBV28 TGTGCCAGCAGATCCGGGACAGCTATCTATGGCTACACCTTC CASRSGTAIYGYTF
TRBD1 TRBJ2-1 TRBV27 TGTGCCAGCAGTATCACAGGGGGCGGCCCCTACAATGAGCAGTTCTTC CASSITGGGPYNEQFF
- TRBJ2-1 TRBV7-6 TGTGCCAGCAGCGACGGTCAGGGGCTATACAATGAGCAGTTCTTC CASSDGQGLYNEQFF
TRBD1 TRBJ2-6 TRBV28 TGTGCCAGCAGCACACAGGGGGTCTCAGGGGCCAACGTCCTGACTTTC CASSTQGVSGANVLTF
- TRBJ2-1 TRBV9 TGTGCCAGCAGCGACGGGGGATCAACCAACAATGAGCAGTTCTTC CASSDGGSTNNEQFF
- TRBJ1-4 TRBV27 TGTGCCAGCAGTCCGGAGACAGCAACTAATGAAAAACTGTTTTTT CASSPETATNEKLFF
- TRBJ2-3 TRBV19 TGTGCCAGTAGTACCCGGGACTTCACAGATACGCAGTATTTT CASSTRDFTDTQYF
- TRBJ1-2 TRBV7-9 TGTGCCAGCAGCTCGAGTACCGGGACTTTCTATGGCTACACCTTC CASSSSTGTFYGYTF